A single sample gave rise to the 29 T cell receptor beta chains below, sequenced in a study of blood T cell repertoires in COVID-19. Produced via immunoSEQ multiplex PCR; TCRdb's table is partial and in-frame only. Of 140,000 to 150,000 clones in the sample, roughly 87% are singletons; the top ten hold nearly 0.95%. Source material: peripheral blood. The receptors derive from a woman in her forties or fifties with acute or convalescent COVID-19.

The rearrangement uses TRBV12-3 or TRBV12-4 and TRBJ1-6; perhaps TRBD1 as D (6 bases). Trimming pared 2 bases from V and 9 bases from J, leaving 8 bases between. The CDR3 contains 13 residues. The CDR3 DNA reads TGTGCCAGCAGTTTAACAGGGAGTTCACCCCTCCACTTT. Protein sequence: CASSLTGSSPLHF.

This clone was seen a single time. The chain uses TRBV10-3 and TRBJ1-2; 10 bases line up with TRBD1. J lost 4 bases, V lost 8 bases, and 7 bases had no gene match. CDR1 ENHRY and CDR2 SYGVKD come from the germline V gene. This CDR3 has 14 residues. The CDR3 is CAIGGTGVSYGYTF. The DNA for the CDR3 is TGTGCCATCGGGGGGACAGGGGTGAGCTATGGCTACACCTTC.

The chain uses TRBV5-4 and TRBJ1-1; 7 nucleotides agree with TRBD1. The CDR3 consists of 13 residues. With V trimmed by 7 bases and J by 0 bases, 3 bases remained unmatched. Germline loops: CDR1 SGHNT, CDR2 YYREEE (reference sequence). The CDR3 spells CASAGQMNTEAFF. The DNA of the CDR3 is TGTGCCAGCGCGGGACAGATGAACACTGAAGCTTTCTTT.

The chain joins TRBV11-2 to TRBJ1-5; 8 bases match TRBD1. The V gene's germline CDR1 is SGHAT and CDR2 FQNNGV. CDR3 size: 18 residues. The V gene end was trimmed by 1 base and the J gene end by 3 bases; junction bases not matched to a gene: 11. The CDR3 loop reads CASSLASPRQGFNQPQHF. As DNA, the CDR3 is TGTGCCAGCAGCTTAGCTTCCCCCCGACAGGGGTTCAATCAGCCCCAGCATTTT.

This rearrangement joins TRBV5-5 to TRBJ2-7; D uncertain. The CDR3 consists of 14 residues. Germline values: CDR1 SGHKS, CDR2 YYEKEE (reference sequence). Trimming removed 1 base from V and 2 bases from J, with 10 bases in between. CDR3 protein: CASSLLLIPYEQYF. Written as DNA, the CDR3 is TGTGCCAGCAGCTTGCTCCTTATTCCCTACGAGCAGTACTTC.

The V and J genes are TRBV14 and TRBJ1-2; no firm D call. V lost 1 base, J lost 7 bases, and 10 bases lay in between. The CDR3 is 13 residues long. Germline CDR1 SGHDN, CDR2 FVKESK. CDR3 loop: CASSQGYAFGYTF. CDR3 coding DNA: TGTGCCAGCAGCCAAGGGTATGCGTTTGGCTACACCTTC.

This CDR3 is CASSGQAGGTDTQYF. CDR3 DNA: TGTGCCAGCAGCGGACAAGCGGGGGGCACAGATACGCAGTATTTT. This chain connects TRBV7-2 to TRBJ2-3, with TRBD2 identical over 8 bases. Per the germline V gene, CDR1 is SGHTA and CDR2 is FQGNSA. V lost 5 bases, J lost 1 base, and 5 bases stayed unmatched. CDR3 length: 15 residues. Full variable domain (rest looked up from reference TRBV7-2 and TRBJ2-3): GAGVSQSPSNKVTEKGKDVELRCDPISGHTALYWYRQSLGQGLEFLIYFQGNSAPDKSGLPSDRFSAERTGGSVSTLTIQRTQQEDSAVYLCASSGQAGGTDTQYFGPGTRLTVL.

V and J are TRBV2 and TRBJ2-5; 7 bases agree with TRBD2. Germline trimming cut 10 bases from V and 5 bases from J; bases unmatched to any gene: 4. CDR1 and CDR2 from the germline V gene are SNHLY and FYNNEI. The CDR3 runs 11 residues. The CDR3, as DNA: TGTGCCAACGGACTAGAGGAGACCCAGTACTTC. Translation gives CANGLEETQYF.

The chain carries TRBV3-1 (or the pseudogene TRBV3-2) and TRBJ1-1; D gene ambiguous. The V gene lost 1 base and the J gene lost 6 bases, with 9 bases spanning the gap. This CDR3 comprises 13 residues. CDR1 LGHDT and CDR2 YNNKEL come from the germline V gene (reference sequence). DNA for the CDR3: TGTGCCAGCAGCCAAGTCAGTAGCTCTGAAGCTTTCTTT. Translating it yields CASSQVSSSEAFF.

The chain combines TRBV9 with TRBJ2-2; D gene uncertain. CDR3 length: 16 residues. V lost 0 bases and J 0 bases, leaving 9 bases between the germline ends. Germline lookup yields CDR1 SGDLS and CDR2 YYNGEE. CDR3 residues: CASSVAGQANTGELFF. The CDR3 DNA is TGTGCCAGCAGCGTAGCTGGGCAGGCGAACACCGGGGAGCTGTTTTTT.

The rearrangement uses TRBV6-2 or TRBV6-3 and TRBJ2-5, with D possibly matching TRBD1 (6 bases). Looked up from germline, CDR1 is MNHEY and CDR2 is SVGEGT. V was cut by 0 bases and J by 3 bases, with 14 bases left in between. The CDR3 has 16 residues. The CDR3 nucleotides are TGTGCCAGCAGTTACTCGGGGCGTGAGGGGGAAGAGACCCAGTACTTC. Amino acid sequence: CASSYSGREGEETQYF.

This clone was seen only once. CDR3 sequence: CASSFRATNEKLFF. CDR3 coding DNA: TGTGCCAGCAGCTTCCGGGCAACTAATGAAAAACTGTTTTTT. The V and J genes are TRBV11-1 and TRBJ1-4; D unresolved. Per germline, CDR1 SGHAT and CDR2 FQDESV (reference sequence). The CDR3 loop spans 14 amino acids. V was cut by 3 bases and J by 0 bases, with 5 bases left in between.

The chain couples TRBV27 to TRBJ2-3; 8 bases fit TRBD2. The CDR3 is made up of 15 amino acids. CDR1 and CDR2 (germline): MNHEY, SMNVEV (reference sequence). The ends lost 5 bases at V and 2 bases at J; junction bases unmatched: 6. CDR3 residues: CASSLIAGNTDTQYF. CDR3 coding DNA: TGTGCCAGCAGTCTAATAGCGGGGAACACAGATACGCAGTATTTT.

This rearrangement joins TRBV19 to TRBJ1-1; D may be TRBD1 (5 bases). The CDR3 totals 15 residues. Germline CDR1 is LNHDA and CDR2 is SQIVND (reference sequence). Trimming removed 3 bases from V and 3 bases from J, with 14 bases in between. CDR3 residues: CASSMQGVGDTEAFF. The CDR3 DNA reads as TGTGCCAGTAGTATGCAGGGTGTTGGAGACACTGAAGCTTTCTTT. Full variable domain (missing parts from reference TRBV19 and TRBJ1-1): DGGITQSPKYLFRKEGQNVTLSCEQNLNHDAMYWYRQDPGQGLRLIYYSQIVNDFQKGDIAEGYSVSREKKESFPLTVTSAQKNPTAFYLCASSMQGVGDTEAFFGQGTRLTVV.

The genes are TRBV10-1 and TRBJ2-1, with 8 bases fitting TRBD1. The ends lost 3 bases at V and 8 bases at J; junction bases unmatched: 3. The CDR3 is 13 residues long. The germline V gene has CDR1 WNHNN and CDR2 SYGVQD (reference sequence). DNA of the CDR3: TGCGCCAGCAGTGACAGGGGGCGGGATGAGCAGTTCTTC. Protein product: CASSDRGRDEQFF.

This clone was found once. The chain uses TRBV5-1 and TRBJ1-2, with D possibly being TRBD1 (6 bases). There are 15 residues in the CDR3. Germline CDR1 is SGHRS and CDR2 is YFSETQ. V was clipped by 0 bases and J by 5 bases, with 14 bases between them. The CDR3 DNA is TGCGCCAGCAGCTTGGTCGCGGGGGCGAGGTATGGCTACACCTTC. It codes for CASSLVAGARYGYTF.

There are a few counts of this clone. The chain carries TRBV3-1 (or the pseudogene TRBV3-2) and TRBJ1-6, with TRBD1 as a possible D gene (5 bases). The CDR3 has 14 residues. CDR1 is LGHDT and CDR2 is YNNKEL in the germline V gene (reference sequence). Between the trimmed V and J ends, which lost 4 bases and 9 bases, there was a span of 13 bases. Here the CDR3 reads CASSRGWGGSPLHF. The CDR3 DNA sequence: TGTGCCAGCAGCCGCGGGTGGGGGGGTTCACCCCTCCACTTT.

The V call is TRBV20-1, the J call TRBJ1-2; no clear D. The CDR3 spans 14 residues. V was shortened by 3 bases and J by 1 base, with 12 bases between the two germline ends. Germline CDR1 and CDR2: DFQATT and SNEGSKA (reference sequence). CDR3 sequence (DNA): TGCAGTGCTAGTCTAGGCGGCTTTAACTATGGCTACACCTTC. Translating gives CSASLGGFNYGYTF.

As to this clone: Germline and junction disagree at one end, which may indicate a read error. The chain combines TRBV7-3 with TRBJ2-1; possible D gene TRBD2, 5 bases. Germline assignment: CDR1 SGHTA and CDR2 FQGTGA. The CDR3 runs to 12 residues. The chain's CDR3 is CASSLGGRYPVF. CDR3 nucleotide sequence: TGTGCCAGCTCACTGGGCGGGCGCTATCCGGTCTTC.

The chain employs TRBV19 and TRBJ2-3; the D gene is possibly TRBD1 (6 bases). The length of the CDR3 is 16 residues. CDR1 LNHDA and CDR2 SQIVND come from the germline V gene (reference sequence). Trimming stripped 9 bases from V and 3 bases from J, with 22 bases between. DNA for the CDR3: TGTGCCAGCCACCAAAATATGGGGGCTGGAACAGATACGCAGTATTTT. It encodes CASHQNMGAGTDTQYF.

This clone has just a few counts. V is TRBV4-1 and J is TRBJ2-2, with 10 bases that match TRBD2. The trim removed 4 bases at V and 0 bases at J, leaving 5 bases unmatched. The CDR3 has 17 residues. Germline V gives CDR1 MGHRA, CDR2 YSYEKL. CDR3 nucleotide sequence: TGCGCCAGCAGCCCCCTAGCGGGGGCACCGAACACCGGGGAGCTGTTTTTT. Its translation: CASSPLAGAPNTGELFF.

In nucleotides, the CDR3 is TGTGCCAGCAGCTCGACAGGGGACTCTGGAAACACCATATATTTT. Translated, it gives CASSSTGDSGNTIYF. This chain connects TRBV7-9 to TRBJ1-3; TRBD1 aligns across 8 bases. Losses at the gene ends were 4 bases for V and 0 bases for J; bases not matched to a gene: 2. The CDR3 runs to 15 residues. Per germline, CDR1 SEHNR and CDR2 FQNEAQ (reference sequence).

The rearrangement links TRBV19 to TRBJ2-7; 11 nucleotides match TRBD2. Germline V lookup: CDR1 LNHDA, CDR2 SQIVND (reference sequence). V lost 3 bases, J lost 2 bases, and 3 bases stayed unmatched. The CDR3 is made up of 15 amino acids. CDR3 bases: TGTGCCAGTAGTATGGGACTAGCGGAGACCTACGAGCAGTACTTC. This sequence encodes CASSMGLAETYEQYF. The full variable domain, its missing parts supplied by reference TRBV19 and TRBJ2-7, is DGGITQSPKYLFRKEGQNVTLSCEQNLNHDAMYWYRQDPGQGLRLIYYSQIVNDFQKGDIAEGYSVSREKKESFPLTVTSAQKNPTAFYLCASSMGLAETYEQYFGPGTRLTVT.

The gene calls are TRBV5-1 and TRBJ2-2, with 7 bases matching TRBD2. After removal of 3 bases from V and 2 bases from J, the junction contained 4 bases not matched to a gene. CDR1 SGHRS and CDR2 YFSETQ come from the germline V gene. The CDR3 extends over 15 amino acids. As DNA, the CDR3 is TGCGCCAGCAGCTCGACTAGCCCCAACACCGGGGAGCTGTTTTTT. Its translation: CASSSTSPNTGELFF.

The chain is built from TRBV7-8 and TRBJ1-4; no clear D. The CDR3 is 13 residues long. The ends were cut back, 3 bases at V and 8 bases at J, with 10 bases in the middle. Germline V gene lookup returns CDR1 SGHVS and CDR2 FQNEAQ. The CDR3 loop reads CASSFIGREKLFF. The CDR3 bases are TGTGCCAGCAGCTTCATAGGGAGGGAAAAACTGTTTTTT.

The chain uses TRBV30 and TRBJ1-1, with 8 bases that match TRBD1. The CDR3 covers 13 residues. Looked up from germline, CDR1 is GTSNPN and CDR2 is SVGIG (reference sequence). Trimming took 2 bases from V and 3 from J; bases not matched to a gene: 2. The CDR3 coding sequence is TGTGCCTGGAGTCCCAGGGGGCACACTGAAGCTTTCTTT. It encodes CAWSPRGHTEAFF.

The chain combines TRBV12-5 with TRBJ2-1, with D uncertain. V was cut by 0 bases and J by 9 bases, with 6 bases left in between. Germline CDR1 and CDR2: LGHNT and FRNRAP. The CDR3 is 12 amino acids. CDR3 nucleotide sequence: TGTGCTAGTGGTTTGGTACAAAGTGAGCAGTTCTTC. This codes for CASGLVQSEQFF.

This chain connects TRBV24-1 to TRBJ2-2, with 8 bases fitting TRBD1. Germline trimming cut 3 bases from V and 4 bases from J; bases unmatched to any gene: 6. The V gene's germline CDR1 is KGHDR and CDR2 SFDVKD. There are 16 residues in the CDR3. The CDR3 region has the DNA TGTGCCACCAGTGATCTATCCGGGACAGGCACCGGGGAGCTGTTTTTT. It encodes CATSDLSGTGTGELFF.

The J gene is TRBJ2-7, the V gene TRBV14; 10 bases agree with TRBD2. CDR1 SGHDN and CDR2 FVKESK come from the germline V gene. With V trimmed by 4 bases and J by 4 bases, 7 bases remained unmatched. This CDR3 is built from 15 residues. CDR3 sequence: CASSPHTSGEYEQYF. DNA for the CDR3: TGTGCCAGCAGCCCGCACACTAGCGGGGAGTACGAGCAGTACTTC.